A selection of T cell receptor beta chains follows, all from one sample in a study of siplizumab effects on memory and regulatory T cells. TCRdb keeps only in-frame clones here, not all; method: immunoSEQ multiplex PCR. The sample has 100,000 or so clones; roughly nine tenths are singletons. The specimen sequenced was CD4+ T cells sorted from blood. These receptors all stem from a human donor in good health. CDR3s include the opening cysteine and the closing phenylalanine or tryptophan. D genes are given only for firm matches. The size field is filled for only some rows; it gives once, few, many or a size class.

j_call: TRBJ2-7
v_call: TRBV11-2
clone_size: .
d_call: .
cdr3_nt: TGTGCCAGCATTCCAAAAGTAGGGAGCTCCTACGAGCAGTACTTC
cdr3_aa: CASIPKVGSSYEQYF

j_call: TRBJ1-4
v_call: TRBV27
clone_size: .
d_call: .
cdr3_nt: TGTGCCAGCAGTTTACTTCCGCGTAATGAAAAACTGTTTTTT
cdr3_aa: CASSLLPRNEKLFF

j_call: TRBJ1-2
v_call: TRBV28
clone_size: .
d_call: TRBD1
cdr3_nt: TGTGCCAGCAGTTTAATTCCAGGGGGATCCGGCTACACCTTC
cdr3_aa: CASSLIPGGSGYTF

j_call: TRBJ1-4
v_call: TRBV30
clone_size: .
d_call: TRBD1
cdr3_nt: TGTGCCTGGAGTGTACGTCAGGGGGACGAAAAACTGTTTTTT
cdr3_aa: CAWSVRQGDEKLFF

j_call: TRBJ2-5
v_call: TRBV6-4
clone_size: .
d_call: TRBD1
cdr3_nt: TGTGCCAGCAGTCCCCGGACAGGGGGCACCCAGTACTTC
cdr3_aa: CASSPRTGGTQYF

j_call: TRBJ2-1
v_call: TRBV4-2
clone_size: .
d_call: .
cdr3_nt: TGTGCCAGCAGGCCCGATAGCTCCTACAATGAGCAGTTCTTC
cdr3_aa: CASRPDSSYNEQFF

j_call: TRBJ1-1
v_call: TRBV5-4
clone_size: .
d_call: .
cdr3_nt: TGTGCCAGCAGCTTGGGGTTATCGGAGTTTGGTGAAGCTTTCTTT
cdr3_aa: CASSLGLSEFGEAFF

j_call: TRBJ2-5
v_call: TRBV14
clone_size: once
d_call: .
cdr3_nt: TGTGCCAGCAGCCAAGATCAGGTGGGGGAGAGAGAGACCCAGTACTTC
cdr3_aa: CASSQDQVGERETQYF

j_call: TRBJ1-1
v_call: TRBV5-4
clone_size: .
d_call: TRBD1
cdr3_nt: TGTGCCAGCAGCTGGAACAGGGGGGTGAACACTGAAGCTTTCTTT
cdr3_aa: CASSWNRGVNTEAFF

j_call: TRBJ2-7
v_call: TRBV11-2
clone_size: .
d_call: .
cdr3_nt: TGTGCCAGCAGCGAAGGATTACAGACGCTAATCCAAGAGCAGTACTTC
cdr3_aa: CASSEGLQTLIQEQYF

j_call: TRBJ2-3
v_call: TRBV5-1
clone_size: .
d_call: .
cdr3_nt: TGCGCCAGCAGCCGGGACCAACCCACAGATACGCAGTATTTT
cdr3_aa: CASSRDQPTDTQYF

j_call: TRBJ2-1
v_call: TRBV29-1
clone_size: .
d_call: .
cdr3_nt: TGCAGCGTGGTAGCCTCTAAGGATGAGCAGTTCTTC
cdr3_aa: CSVVASKDEQFF

j_call: TRBJ2-7
v_call: TRBV5-4
clone_size: .
d_call: .
cdr3_nt: TGTGCCAGCACTCATGGGGCTACAGGGACCCTCTACGAGCAGTACTTC
cdr3_aa: CASTHGATGTLYEQYF

j_call: TRBJ1-3
v_call: TRBV2
clone_size: .
d_call: .
cdr3_nt: TGTGCCAGCAGCGGGGCAGGGTTGACTGGAACTGGAAACACCATATATTTT
cdr3_aa: CASSGAGLTGTGNTIYF

j_call: TRBJ2-7
v_call: TRBV30
clone_size: .
d_call: TRBD1
cdr3_nt: TGTGCCTGGAGTGCGGGACAGGGAAAGTACGAGCAGTACTTC
cdr3_aa: CAWSAGQGKYEQYF

j_call: TRBJ1-5
v_call: TRBV6-1
clone_size: .
d_call: .
cdr3_nt: TGTGCCAGCAGTGCTTTGGCGTCGGGGATGAATCAGCCCCAGCATTTT
cdr3_aa: CASSALASGMNQPQHF

j_call: TRBJ2-3
v_call: TRBV18
clone_size: .
d_call: .
cdr3_nt: TGTGCCAGCTGTCCCGGATCTTACACAGATACGCAGTATTTT
cdr3_aa: CASCPGSYTDTQYF

j_call: TRBJ2-7
v_call: TRBV6-1
clone_size: .
d_call: .
cdr3_nt: TGTGCCAGCAGTGGGCAGGGGAGCTCCTACGAGCAGTACTTC
cdr3_aa: CASSGQGSSYEQYF

j_call: TRBJ2-7
v_call: TRBV7-3
clone_size: medium-sized
d_call: .
cdr3_nt: TGTGCCAGCAGCTTAGGGTTTGAGCGGTTC
cdr3_aa: CASSLGFERF

j_call: TRBJ2-7
v_call: TRBV7-2
clone_size: .
d_call: .
cdr3_nt: TGTGCCAGCAGCTTGCGCACTCGGGTCGAGCAGTACTTC
cdr3_aa: CASSLRTRVEQYF

j_call: TRBJ2-3
v_call: TRBV5-1
clone_size: .
d_call: .
cdr3_nt: TGCGCCAGCAGCTCCCCCTACCCAGGCAGCACAGATACGCAGTATTTT
cdr3_aa: CASSSPYPGSTDTQYF

j_call: TRBJ1-5
v_call: TRBV30
clone_size: .
d_call: .
cdr3_nt: TGTGCCTGGAGTGGACAGGCACTCAATCAGCCCCAGCATTTT
cdr3_aa: CAWSGQALNQPQHF

j_call: TRBJ2-1
v_call: TRBV29-1
clone_size: .
d_call: TRBD2
cdr3_nt: TGCAGCGTTGATACTAGCGGGAACTATGAGCAGTTCTTC
cdr3_aa: CSVDTSGNYEQFF

j_call: TRBJ2-7
v_call: TRBV19
clone_size: .
d_call: TRBD2
cdr3_nt: TGTGCCAGTAGTATAGCTAGCGGGCCTCACGAGCAGTACTTC
cdr3_aa: CASSIASGPHEQYF

j_call: TRBJ2-3
v_call: TRBV7-2
clone_size: once
d_call: TRBD2
cdr3_nt: TGTGCCAGCAGCTTACGGACTAGCGGTACTACAGATACGCAGTATTTT
cdr3_aa: CASSLRTSGTTDTQYF

j_call: TRBJ2-5
v_call: TRBV19
clone_size: .
d_call: TRBD2
cdr3_nt: TGTGCCAGTAGTAAGGGACTAGCGGCATCTTACGAGACCCAGTACTTC
cdr3_aa: CASSKGLAASYETQYF

j_call: TRBJ1-2
v_call: TRBV19
clone_size: .
d_call: TRBD1
cdr3_nt: TGTGCCAGTACCCCAGCGGACAGGAACTATGGCTACACCTTC
cdr3_aa: CASTPADRNYGYTF

j_call: TRBJ2-6
v_call: TRBV18
clone_size: .
d_call: .
cdr3_nt: TGTGCCAGCTCACACGGGCCGGGGAGCCGATCCGGGGCCAACGTCCTGACTTTC
cdr3_aa: CASSHGPGSRSGANVLTF

j_call: TRBJ2-5
v_call: TRBV20-1
clone_size: once
d_call: .
cdr3_nt: TGCAGTGCGGCCAGGGGAGAGACCCAGTACTTC
cdr3_aa: CSAARGETQYF